This T cell receptor (beta chain) emerged from a study of blood T cells in healthy people across ages (dated by TCRdb to about 2015). Turning to the overall study: Template switching captured roughly one uniquely barcoded TCR beta cDNA molecule per two T cells in model experiments. To avoid experimental bias, donors of different ages were spread randomly across the sequencing lanes. For two donors (one aged 18 to 29 and one aged 80 or older), the study analyzed two additional independent replicas of 1 million unique cDNA reads from the same blood draw. Age-related changes in TCR beta repertoire diversity were measured in the study by deep sequencing normalized with unique cDNA molecular identifiers. Donors were grouped into four age groups: young (average roughly 15 years), middle-aged (roughly 37), aged (about 59) and long-lived (roughly 80).

Library method: 5' RACE. Sequencing relied on an Illumina HiSeq 2500. A second PCR of about 7 to 12 cycles was run with a J-beta primer mix and a sample-barcoded 5' primer. A template-switch 5' adaptor carrying 12 random nucleotides introduced a unique molecular identifier onto each TCR beta cDNA molecule. At least 2.5 million CDR3-containing paired-end reads were obtained from each sample. First-strand cDNA was synthesized from all RNA with the Mint cDNA synthesis kit, primed by a TRBC-specific oligonucleotide. After uracil-DNA glycosylase treatment, a first 18-cycle PCR used universal primers M1SS and BC2_uni_R on all cDNA. Concerning the study's data processing: For normalization, 1 million high-quality reads, each with a distinct molecular identifier, were randomly selected from each sample. Instead of being binned into consensus sequences, reads that shared molecular identifiers were thrown out. CDR3 identification, clonotype clustering and error correction used MiTCR with a Q25 quality threshold and the strictest error-elimination algorithm. Lower-bound total TCR beta diversity was estimated with a nonparametric unseen species model using Euler transformation. In-frame beta chains were kept once TCRdb had trimmed the public reads at Q25 with fastp and called clones with MiXCR. When rows share a CDR3 protein, they turn into one entry using the most common DNA and genes. These V and J calls rely on TCRdb rather than the paper's analysis. Within this sample are 780,000 or so distinct CDR3 sequences, with approximately 53% of them counted one time only. Roughly 25% of the sample lies in the top ten.

Donors were 40 or so systemically healthy Caucasian individuals from Russia aged roughly 6 to 100 years. Around 9.7 milliliters of peripheral blood were collected from each donor into EDTA-treated Vacutainer tubes. Ficoll-Paque density-gradient centrifugation was used to isolate PBMCs, with at least 6 million per sample. Total RNA was extracted from PBMCs with Trizol reagent, with at least 6 micrograms obtained per sample. For every donor, flow cytometry on a PBMC aliquot measured the percentage of naive CD45RAhigh/CD27high T cells. Results and caveats for the whole study, not just this receptor: Compared with the aged group, the long-lived group had more naive CD4+ T cells, fewer expanded clones and increased TCR diversity, suggesting age selection. Bulk unsorted PBMC profiling prevented conclusive comparison of naive and antigen-experienced compartments. Observed TCR beta diversity correlated strongly with the percentage of naive T cells measured by flow cytometry. Total diversity estimates from one million sequenced T cells were considered lower bounds and underestimates. The CMV infection status of donors was not known, potentially confounding age-related changes in expanded clonotypes. Observed TCR beta diversity per million T cells fell roughly linearly with age, and a significant reduction was already apparent by age roughly 41.

Via the germline V gene, CDR1 is SGHRS and CDR2 YFSETQ. Cut back by 0 bases and 2 bases, the V and J ends lie 10 bases apart. The CDR3 numbers 15 residues from cysteine through phenylalanine. Just CDR3 DNA is preserved here, 45 bases in frame from base 1. Comments on this clonotype: Its antigen is still unknown. No base-level quality is on record; no much larger clone is a single base apart.

The TCR comes from a man aged 35-49 years in good health. The sequenced sample was blood. The receptor chain draws on TRBV5-1 and TRBJ2-3, and perhaps TRBD2 as D gene, on 6 matching bases. The DNA sequence is TGCGCCAGCAGCTTGGCCGGGACTCACACAGATACGCAGTATTTT. Translated, it reads CASSLAGTHTDTQYF.